Listed below are T cell receptor beta chains from one sample, sequenced in a study of beta chain features in type 1 diabetes. TCRdb's table, derived via immunoSEQ multiplex PCR, lists solely in-frame clones and lacks some. The table lists more than 150,000 clones, roughly 10% of them singletons. The material sequenced was central memory CD4+ T cells from blood. The receptors shown here come from a woman in her twenties or thirties with type 1 diabetes. Both conserved end residues are part of each CDR3. D genes are given only for firm matches. Clone size, where shown, is once, few, many, or a class for clones that have expanded.

d_call clone_size j_call v_call cdr3_nt cdr3_aa
TRBD1 . TRBJ2-7 TRBV6-1 TGTGCCAGCAGTGACCGGACAGGGATTGCGGGCGAGCAGTACTTC CASSDRTGIAGEQYF
TRBD1 . TRBJ2-1 TRBV5-1 TGCGCCACCAGTAGAGGACAGGGTTCATCCGAGCAGTTCTTC CATSRGQGSSEQFF
. . TRBJ2-2 TRBV5-6 TGTGCCAGCAGCCCCGGACACGCCCGGGAGCTGTTTTTT CASSPGHARELFF
. many TRBJ1-5 TRBV5-6 TGTGCCAGCAGCCGTGAGGGCCTAGGGAATCAGCCCCAGCATTTT CASSREGLGNQPQHF
TRBD2 few TRBJ2-1 TRBV6-1 TGTGCCAGCAGTGGCGTAGCGGGAGGGCCCGATGAGCAGTTCTTC CASSGVAGGPDEQFF
TRBD2 . TRBJ2-5 TRBV5-6 TGTGCCAGCAGCTCCGGGACTAGCGGTGAGACCCAGTACTTC CASSSGTSGETQYF
. few TRBJ1-4 TRBV9 TGTGCCAGCAGCGTACTAGCCGGAACTAATGAAAAACTGTTTTTT CASSVLAGTNEKLFF
. few TRBJ2-7 TRBV13 TGTGCCAGCAGCTTTGAACAGGGCTACGAGCAGTACTTC CASSFEQGYEQYF
. . TRBJ1-1 TRBV28 TGTGCCAGCTATGTAGGGGGACTGAACACTGAAGCTTTCTTT CASYVGGLNTEAFF
. few TRBJ1-2 TRBV2 TGTGCCAGCAGATTGACAGTTGATGGCTACACCTTC CASRLTVDGYTF
. . TRBJ1-2 TRBV2 TGTGCCACTAACAGGGATTCAAACTATGGCTACACCTTC CATNRDSNYGYTF
. few TRBJ1-2 TRBV28 TGTGCCAGCCGACTGCTTGATCGTGGCTACACCTTC CASRLLDRGYTF
TRBD1 . TRBJ1-2 TRBV2 TGTGCCAGCAGCAACACCGGGACAGGCCTGGGCTACACCTTC CASSNTGTGLGYTF
. . TRBJ2-7 TRBV6-5 TGTGCCAGCCGACCAGGGCCTGTCGGCGAGCAGTACTTC CASRPGPVGEQYF
TRBD1 . TRBJ1-2 TRBV28 TGTGCCAGCAGTATCACCGGGACAGCAGCTTTCTATGGCTACACCTTC CASSITGTAAFYGYTF
. . TRBJ2-6 TRBV7-2 TGTGCCAGCAGCTTAAAACACTCTGGGGCCAACGTCCTGACTTTC CASSLKHSGANVLTF